This entry is about one T cell receptor (beta chain). Its antigen is unknown. The repertoire was sequenced with immunoSEQ multiplex PCR; TCRdb's copy has only in-frame clones and lacks some. The table lists 5,500 to 7,000 clones, about 76% of them singletons, with 28% in the top ten. With baseline, cycle 4 day 1, and cycle 7 day 1 as timepoints, blood was sampled. This CDR3 is 17 amino acids long. Per germline, CDR1 LGHNA and CDR2 YNFKEQ. With 2 bases clipped from V and 1 base from J, the junction kept 8 bases outside the gene matches. These data are taken from a study of OX40 agonist ivuxolimab in advanced cancers. Study-wide points: Compared with CD4+, CD8+ T cells on average had more expanded clones. Circulating CD4+ and CD8+ T cells showed clonal expansion by week 6 at 0.1 to 3.0 mg/kg. Some nonresponders also had low normalized T-cell clonal expansion.

The sequences come from CD4+ or CD8+ T cells sorted from blood, collected in a trial of the OX40 agonist ivuxolimab. The receptor was isolated from an adult with an advanced solid tumor such as melanoma, head and neck, liver or kidney cancer. The chain carries TRBV4-2 and TRBJ2-7, with 10 bases lining up with TRBD2. The CDR3 DNA sequence: TGTGCCAGCAGCCAAAATCTCGGACTAGCGGCTTCCTACGAGCAGTACTTC. Protein product: CASSQNLGLAASYEQYF.